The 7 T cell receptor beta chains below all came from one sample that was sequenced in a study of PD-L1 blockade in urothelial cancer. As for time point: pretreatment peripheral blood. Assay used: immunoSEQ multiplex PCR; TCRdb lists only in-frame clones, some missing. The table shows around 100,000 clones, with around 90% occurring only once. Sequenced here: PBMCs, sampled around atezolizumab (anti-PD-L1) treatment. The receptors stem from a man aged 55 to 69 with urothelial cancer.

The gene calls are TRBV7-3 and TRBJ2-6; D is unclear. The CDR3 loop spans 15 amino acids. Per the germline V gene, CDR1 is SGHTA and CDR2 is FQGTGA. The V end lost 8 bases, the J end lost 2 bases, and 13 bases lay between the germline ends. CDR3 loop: CASAREEAGANVLTF. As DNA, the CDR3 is TGTGCCAGCGCCCGAGAAGAGGCTGGGGCCAACGTCCTGACTTTC. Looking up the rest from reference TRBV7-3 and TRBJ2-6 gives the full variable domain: GAGVSQTPSNKVTEKGKYVELRCDPISGHTALYWYRQSLGQGPEFLIYFQGTGAADDSGLPNDRFFAVRPEGSVSTLKIQRTERGDSAVYLCASAREEAGANVLTFGAGSRLTVL.

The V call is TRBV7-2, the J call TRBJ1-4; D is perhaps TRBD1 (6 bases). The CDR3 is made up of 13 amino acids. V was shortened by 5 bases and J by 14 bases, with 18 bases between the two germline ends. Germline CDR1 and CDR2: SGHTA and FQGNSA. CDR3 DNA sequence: TGTGCCAGCAGCCAGGGGACACCGGGGAATCTGTTTTTT. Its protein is CASSQGTPGNLFF.

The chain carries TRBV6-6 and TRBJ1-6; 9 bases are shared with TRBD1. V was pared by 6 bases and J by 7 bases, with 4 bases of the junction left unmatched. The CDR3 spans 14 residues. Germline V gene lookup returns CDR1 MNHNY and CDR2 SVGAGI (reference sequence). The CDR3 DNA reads TGTGCCAGCAGCGTAACAGGGGGCAATTCACCCCTCCACTTT. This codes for CASSVTGGNSPLHF.

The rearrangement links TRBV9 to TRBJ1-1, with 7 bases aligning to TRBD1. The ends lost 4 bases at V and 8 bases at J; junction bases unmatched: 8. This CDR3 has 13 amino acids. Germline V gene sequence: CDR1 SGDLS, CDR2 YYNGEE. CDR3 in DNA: TGTGCCAGCAGCTTCCAACAGGACAGGGAAGCTTTCTTT. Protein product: CASSFQQDREAFF. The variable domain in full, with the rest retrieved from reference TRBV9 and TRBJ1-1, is DSGVTQTPKHLITATGQRVTLRCSPRSGDLSVYWYQQSLDQGLQFLIQYYNGEERAKGNILERFSAQQFPDLHSELNLSSLELGDSALYFCASSFQQDREAFFGQGTRLTVV.

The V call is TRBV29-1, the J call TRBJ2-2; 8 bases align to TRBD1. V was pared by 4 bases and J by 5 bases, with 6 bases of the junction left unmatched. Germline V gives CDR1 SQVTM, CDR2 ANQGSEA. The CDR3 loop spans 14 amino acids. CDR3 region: CSVVGTGGTGELFF. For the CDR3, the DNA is TGCAGCGTTGTGGGTACAGGGGGTACCGGGGAGCTGTTTTTT.

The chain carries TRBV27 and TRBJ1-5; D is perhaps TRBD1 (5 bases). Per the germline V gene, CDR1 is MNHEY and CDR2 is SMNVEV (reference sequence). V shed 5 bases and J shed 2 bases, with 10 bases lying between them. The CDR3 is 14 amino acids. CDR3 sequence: CASSPGVGNQPQHF. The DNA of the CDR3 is TGTGCCAGCAGTCCGGGGGTTGGCAATCAGCCCCAGCATTTT.

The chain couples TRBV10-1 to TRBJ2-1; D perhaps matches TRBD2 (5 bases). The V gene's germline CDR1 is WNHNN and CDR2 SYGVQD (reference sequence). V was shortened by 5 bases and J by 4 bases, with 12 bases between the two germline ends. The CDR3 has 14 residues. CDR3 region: CASSNGNMYNEQFF. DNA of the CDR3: TGCGCCAGCAGTAACGGGAATATGTACAATGAGCAGTTCTTC.